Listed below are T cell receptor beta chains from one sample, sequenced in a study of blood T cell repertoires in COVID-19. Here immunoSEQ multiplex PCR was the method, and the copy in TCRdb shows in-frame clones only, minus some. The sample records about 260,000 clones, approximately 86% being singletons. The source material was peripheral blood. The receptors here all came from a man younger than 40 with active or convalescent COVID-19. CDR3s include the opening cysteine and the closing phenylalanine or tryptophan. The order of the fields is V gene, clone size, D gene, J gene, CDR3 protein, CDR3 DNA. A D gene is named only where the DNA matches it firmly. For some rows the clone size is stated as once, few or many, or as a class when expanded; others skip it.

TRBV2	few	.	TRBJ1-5	CASRRDNQPQHF	TGTGCCAGCCGCAGGGATAATCAGCCCCAGCATTTT
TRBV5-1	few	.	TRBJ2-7	CASSLEPLRVYEQYF	TGCGCCAGCAGCCTTGAACCTCTCCGGGTTTACGAGCAGTACTTC
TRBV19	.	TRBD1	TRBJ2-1	CASSMVPGQRNEQFF	TGTGCCAGTAGTATGGTCCCGGGACAGAGAAATGAGCAGTTCTTC
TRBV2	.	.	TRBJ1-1	CASSVVPVNTEAFF	TGTGCCAGCAGTGTTGTTCCGGTGAACACTGAAGCTTTCTTT
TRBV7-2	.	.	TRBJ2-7	CASSLMGESRYEQYF	TGTGCCAGCAGCCTCATGGGCGAAAGTCGATACGAGCAGTACTTC
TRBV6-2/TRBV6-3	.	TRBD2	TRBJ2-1	CASSDGLAGNNEQFF	TGTGCCAGCAGTGACGGACTAGCGGGGAACAATGAGCAGTTCTTC
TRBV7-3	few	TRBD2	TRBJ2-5	CASSLAGGLQETQYF	TGTGCCAGCAGCTTAGCGGGGGGGTTACAAGAGACCCAGTACTTC
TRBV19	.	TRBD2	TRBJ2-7	CASSPTSGGYDEQYF	TGTGCCAGTAGTCCAACTAGCGGGGGGTACGACGAGCAGTACTTC
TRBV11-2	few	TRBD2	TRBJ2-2	CASSSRLAGIAGELFF	TGTGCCAGCAGCTCCCGACTAGCGGGGATCGCCGGGGAGCTGTTTTTT
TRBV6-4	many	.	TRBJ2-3	CASSDSGGPDTQYF	TGTGCCAGCAGTGACTCGGGGGGGCCAGATACGCAGTATTTT
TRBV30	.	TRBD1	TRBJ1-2	CAWSPGTGVGYTF	TGTGCCTGGAGTCCCGGGACAGGGGTTGGCTACACCTTC
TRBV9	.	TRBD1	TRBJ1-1	CASSVAGGSTEAFF	TGTGCCAGCAGCGTTGCAGGGGGAAGTACTGAAGCTTTCTTT
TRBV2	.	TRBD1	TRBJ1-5	CASSGQGSNQPQHF	TGTGCCAGCAGTGGACAGGGCAGCAATCAGCCCCAGCATTTT
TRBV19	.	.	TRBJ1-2	CASESGGGVHGYTF	TGTGCCAGCGAATCTGGCGGGGGGGTGCATGGCTACACCTTC
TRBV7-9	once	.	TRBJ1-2	CASSLDKYGYTF	TGTGCCAGCAGCTTAGACAAGTATGGCTACACCTTC
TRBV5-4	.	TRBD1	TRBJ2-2	CASSSEGSRGLTGELFF	TGTGCCAGCAGCTCGGAGGGGTCCAGGGGGCTCACCGGGGAGCTGTTTTTT
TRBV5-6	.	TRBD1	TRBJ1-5	CASTRKGQGLSQPQHF	TGTGCCAGCACCCGCAAAGGACAGGGTTTGAGTCAGCCCCAGCATTTT
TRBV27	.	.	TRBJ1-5	CASSPGLGNFDQPQHF	TGTGCCAGCAGCCCAGGGCTGGGGAATTTCGATCAGCCCCAGCATTTT
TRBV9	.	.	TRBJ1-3	CASSSDWSSGNTIYF	TGTGCCAGCAGTTCGGACTGGAGCTCTGGAAACACCATATATTTT
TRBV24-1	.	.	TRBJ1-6	CATSENVPGSPLHF	TGTGCCACCAGTGAGAACGTACCAGGTTCACCCCTCCACTTT
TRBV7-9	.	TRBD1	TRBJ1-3	CASSSPTGRNTIYF	TGTGCCAGCAGCTCTCCGACAGGGAGAAACACCATATATTTT
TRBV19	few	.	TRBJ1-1	CASSSGGVSTEAFF	TGTGCCAGTAGTTCTGGGGGCGTTTCCACTGAAGCTTTCTTT
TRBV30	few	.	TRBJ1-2	CAWSLETVPIGYTF	TGTGCCTGGAGTCTAGAGACAGTTCCGATTGGCTACACCTTC
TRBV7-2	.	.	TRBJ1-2	CASSLDPGNYGYTF	TGTGCCAGCAGCTTAGATCCGGGGAACTATGGCTACACCTTC
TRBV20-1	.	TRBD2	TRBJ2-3	CSASSAGVGVDTQYF	TGCAGTGCTAGTTCGGCGGGGGTTGGTGTAGATACGCAGTATTTT
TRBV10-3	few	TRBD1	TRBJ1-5	CAISDSNRGYQPQHF	TGTGCCATCAGTGACTCGAACAGGGGGTATCAGCCCCAGCATTTT
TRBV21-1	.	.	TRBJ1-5	CASSRRWASRSNQPQHF	TGTGCCAGCAGCCGAAGGTGGGCCTCGCGAAGCAATCAGCCCCAGCATTTT
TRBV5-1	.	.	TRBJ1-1	CASSLDTGKGEAFF	TGCGCCAGCAGCTTGGATACAGGGAAGGGTGAAGCTTTCTTT
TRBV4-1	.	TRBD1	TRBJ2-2	CASSRGTGNTGELFF	TGCGCCAGCAGCCGAGGGACAGGAAACACCGGGGAGCTGTTTTTT
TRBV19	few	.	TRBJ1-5	CASSIKQGGNQPQHF	TGTGCCAGTAGTATAAAACAAGGGGGCAATCAGCCCCAGCATTTT
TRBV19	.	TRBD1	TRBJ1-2	CASSMDGQGASGYTF	TGTGCCAGTAGTATGGACGGACAGGGGGCATCTGGCTACACCTTC
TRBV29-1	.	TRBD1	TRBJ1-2	CSAGDRAGYGYTF	TGCAGCGCCGGGGACAGGGCCGGCTATGGCTACACCTTC
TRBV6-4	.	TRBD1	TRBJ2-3	CASRLDRGTDTQYF	TGTGCCAGCAGGTTGGACAGGGGCACAGATACGCAGTATTTT
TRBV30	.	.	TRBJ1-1	CAWSVRAGSTEAFF	TGTGCCTGGAGTGTACGGGCGGGAAGCACTGAAGCTTTCTTT